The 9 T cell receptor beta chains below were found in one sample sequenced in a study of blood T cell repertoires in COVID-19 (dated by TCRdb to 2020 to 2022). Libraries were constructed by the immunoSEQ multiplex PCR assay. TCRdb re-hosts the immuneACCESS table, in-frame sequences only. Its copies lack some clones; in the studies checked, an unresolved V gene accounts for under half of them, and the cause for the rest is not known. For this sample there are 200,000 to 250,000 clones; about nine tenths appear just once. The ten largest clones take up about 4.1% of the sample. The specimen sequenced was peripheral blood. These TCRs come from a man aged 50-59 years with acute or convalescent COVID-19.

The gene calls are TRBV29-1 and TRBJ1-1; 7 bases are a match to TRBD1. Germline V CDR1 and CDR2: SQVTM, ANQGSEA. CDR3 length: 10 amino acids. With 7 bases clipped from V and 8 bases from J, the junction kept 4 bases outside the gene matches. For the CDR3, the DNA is TGCAGCGGCTCGGACAGGGAAGCTTTCTTT. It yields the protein CSGSDREAFF. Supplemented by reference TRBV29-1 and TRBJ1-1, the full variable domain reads SAVISQKPSRDICQRGTSLTIQCQVDSQVTMMFWYRQQPGQSLTLIATANQGSEATYESGFVIDKFPISRPNLTFSTLTVSNMSPEDSSIYLCSGSDREAFFGQGTRLTVV.

For the CDR3, the DNA is TGTGCCAGCAGTTTTCAGGGGGATTCACCCCTCCACTTT. Translating gives CASSFQGDSPLHF. The chain links TRBV6-5 to TRBJ1-6, with 7 nucleotides matching TRBD1. The length of the CDR3 is 13 residues. After removal of 4 bases from V and 8 bases from J, the junction contained 2 bases not matched to a gene. Germline lookup yields CDR1 MNHEY and CDR2 SVGAGI.

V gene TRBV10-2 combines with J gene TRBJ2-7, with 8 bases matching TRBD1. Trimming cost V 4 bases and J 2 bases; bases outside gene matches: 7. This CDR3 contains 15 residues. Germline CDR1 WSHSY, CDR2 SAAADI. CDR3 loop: CASSVPGTGPYEQYF. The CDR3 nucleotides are TGCGCCAGCAGTGTCCCAGGGACAGGACCCTACGAGCAGTACTTC.

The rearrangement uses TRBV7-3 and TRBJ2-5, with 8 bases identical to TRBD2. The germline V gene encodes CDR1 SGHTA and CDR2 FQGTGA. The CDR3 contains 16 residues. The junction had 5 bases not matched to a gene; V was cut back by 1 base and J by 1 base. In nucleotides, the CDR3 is TGTGCCAGCAGCTTAAGTGCCGCGGGGGGCCAAGAGACCCAGTACTTC. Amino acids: CASSLSAAGGQETQYF.

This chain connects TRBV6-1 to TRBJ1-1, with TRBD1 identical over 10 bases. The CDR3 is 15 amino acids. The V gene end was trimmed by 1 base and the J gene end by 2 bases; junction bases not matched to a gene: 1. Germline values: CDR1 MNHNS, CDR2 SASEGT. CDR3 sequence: CASSEGDRGNTEAFF. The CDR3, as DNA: TGTGCCAGCAGTGAAGGGGACAGGGGAAACACTGAAGCTTTCTTT.

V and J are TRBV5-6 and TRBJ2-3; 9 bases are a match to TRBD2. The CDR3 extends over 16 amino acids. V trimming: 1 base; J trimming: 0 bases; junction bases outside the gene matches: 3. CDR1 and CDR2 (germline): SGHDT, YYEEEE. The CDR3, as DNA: TGTGCCAGCAGCTTGCGTCTAGCGGGGAGCACAGATACGCAGTATTTT. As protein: CASSLRLAGSTDTQYF.

The DNA for the CDR3 is TGTGCCAGCAGTGGGGGACAGGGGACGAACACCGGGGAGCTGTTTTTT. Protein sequence: CASSGGQGTNTGELFF. V is TRBV6-1 and J is TRBJ2-2; TRBD1 matches 10 bases. The CDR3 is made up of 16 amino acids. V dropped 4 bases and J dropped 0; count of bases not matched to a gene: 2. CDR1 and CDR2 (germline): MNHNS, SASEGT.

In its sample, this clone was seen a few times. The CDR3 loop is CASSLGDRGLGSPLHF. CDR3 bases: TGCGCCAGCAGCTTGGGGGACAGGGGGCTCGGTTCACCCCTCCACTTT. The chain uses TRBV5-1 and TRBJ1-6; 12 bases map to TRBD1. The junction had 4 bases not matched to a gene; V was cut back by 0 bases and J by 9 bases. Germline V CDR1 and CDR2: SGHRS, YFSETQ. This CDR3 has 16 residues.

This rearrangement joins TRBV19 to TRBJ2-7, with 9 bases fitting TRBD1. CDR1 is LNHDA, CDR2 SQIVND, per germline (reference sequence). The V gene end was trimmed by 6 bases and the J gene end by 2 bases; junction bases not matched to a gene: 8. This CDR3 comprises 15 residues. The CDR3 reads CASSRGQGLPYEQYF. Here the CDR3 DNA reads TGTGCCAGTAGCCGGGGACAGGGCTTACCCTACGAGCAGTACTTC. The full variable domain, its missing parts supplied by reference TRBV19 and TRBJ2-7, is DGGITQSPKYLFRKEGQNVTLSCEQNLNHDAMYWYRQDPGQGLRLIYYSQIVNDFQKGDIAEGYSVSREKKESFPLTVTSAQKNPTAFYLCASSRGQGLPYEQYFGPGTRLTVT.